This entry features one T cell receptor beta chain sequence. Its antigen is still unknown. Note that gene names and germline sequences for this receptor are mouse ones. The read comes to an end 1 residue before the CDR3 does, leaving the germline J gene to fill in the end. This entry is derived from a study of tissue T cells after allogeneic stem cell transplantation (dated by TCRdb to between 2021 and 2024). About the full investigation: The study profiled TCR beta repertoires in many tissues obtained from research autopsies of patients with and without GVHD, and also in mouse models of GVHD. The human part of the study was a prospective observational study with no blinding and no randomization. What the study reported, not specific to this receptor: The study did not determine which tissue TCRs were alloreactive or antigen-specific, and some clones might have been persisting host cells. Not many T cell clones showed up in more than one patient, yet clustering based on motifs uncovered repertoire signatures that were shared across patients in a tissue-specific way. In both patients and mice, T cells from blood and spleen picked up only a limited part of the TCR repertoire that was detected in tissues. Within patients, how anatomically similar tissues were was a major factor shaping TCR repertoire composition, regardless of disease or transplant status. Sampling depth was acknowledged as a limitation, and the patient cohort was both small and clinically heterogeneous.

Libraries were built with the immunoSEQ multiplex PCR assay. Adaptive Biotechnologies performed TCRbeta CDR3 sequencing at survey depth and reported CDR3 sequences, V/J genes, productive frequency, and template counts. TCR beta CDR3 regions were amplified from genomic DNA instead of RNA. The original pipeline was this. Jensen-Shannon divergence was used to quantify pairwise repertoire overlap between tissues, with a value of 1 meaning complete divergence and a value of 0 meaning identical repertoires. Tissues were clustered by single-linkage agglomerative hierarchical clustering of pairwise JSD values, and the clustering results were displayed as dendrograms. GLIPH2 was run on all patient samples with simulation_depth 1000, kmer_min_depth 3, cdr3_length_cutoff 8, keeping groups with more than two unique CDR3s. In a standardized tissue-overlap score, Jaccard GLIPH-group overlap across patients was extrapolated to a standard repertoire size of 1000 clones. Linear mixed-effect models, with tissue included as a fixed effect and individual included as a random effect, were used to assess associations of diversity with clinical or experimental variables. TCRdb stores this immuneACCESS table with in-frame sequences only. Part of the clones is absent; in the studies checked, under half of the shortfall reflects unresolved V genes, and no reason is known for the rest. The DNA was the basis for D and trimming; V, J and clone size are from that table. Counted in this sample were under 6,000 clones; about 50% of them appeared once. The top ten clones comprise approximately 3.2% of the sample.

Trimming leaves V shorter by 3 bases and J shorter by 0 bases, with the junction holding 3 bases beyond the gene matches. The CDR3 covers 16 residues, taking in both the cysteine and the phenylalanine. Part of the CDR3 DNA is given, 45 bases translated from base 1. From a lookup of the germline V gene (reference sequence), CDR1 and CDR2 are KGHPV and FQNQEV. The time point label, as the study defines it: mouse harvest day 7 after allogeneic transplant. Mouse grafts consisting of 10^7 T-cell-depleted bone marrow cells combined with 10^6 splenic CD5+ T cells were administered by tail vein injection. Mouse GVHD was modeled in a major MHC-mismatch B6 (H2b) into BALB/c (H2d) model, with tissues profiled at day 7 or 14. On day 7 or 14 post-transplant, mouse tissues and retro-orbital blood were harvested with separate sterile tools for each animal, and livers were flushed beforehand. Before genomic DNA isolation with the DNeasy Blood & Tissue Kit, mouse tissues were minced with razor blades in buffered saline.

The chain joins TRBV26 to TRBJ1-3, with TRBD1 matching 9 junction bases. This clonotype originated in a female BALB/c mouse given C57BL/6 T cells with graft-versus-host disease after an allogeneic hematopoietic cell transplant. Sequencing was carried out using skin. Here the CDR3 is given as CASSLGTGHSGNTLYF. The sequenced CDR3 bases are TGTGCCAGCAGTCTCGGGACAGGGCATTCTGGAAATACGCTCTAT.